This TCR beta chain was sequenced for a study of T cells in women clearing cervical HPV infection. Each participant carried one incident cervical HPV16 infection only. Profiling relied on immunoSEQ multiplex PCR, and the TCRdb table lists in-frame clones only, not all of them. There are around 39,000 clones in the sample, with about 6% held by the top ten. The CDR3 is made up of 12 amino acids. Germline CDR1 reads MNHEY; CDR2 reads SVGEGT. Trimming removed 2 bases at V and 9 bases at J, with 8 bases between. Comments on this clone: Its matching antigen is unknown. The CDR3 end falls 3 residues outside the read, so it is completed with the germline J gene.

Study-wide results and caveats: CIN3+ cases had significantly higher TCR richness than controls; evenness did not differ.

Sequenced: blood buffy coat. This clonotype was sampled from a woman between 18 and 70 years old with a cervical HPV16 infection that either progressed to CIN3+ or cleared (not recorded which). The chain couples TRBV6-2 or TRBV6-3 to TRBJ2-1; unclear D gene. This CDR3 is CASSYQFGEQFF. The sequenced part of the CDR3 DNA is TGTGCCAGCAGTTACCAGTTTGGTGAG.